The present T cell receptor (beta chain) was sequenced within a study of blood T cell repertoires in COVID-19. About the research overall: The United States, Italy and Spain provided the acute and convalescent COVID-19 samples. The cDNA or gDNA used as material had been derived from T cells, B-cell-depleted T cells, or PBMCs.

Original processing methods: Researchers report that nucleated cell counts were estimated from reference gene primer amplification. Measured with immunoSEQ multiplex PCR; TCRdb has only the in-frame clones, and not every one. The V and J calls and clone size come from that table; D and trimming were worked out from the DNA. The sample has about 40,000 clones, around 89% seen once. The CDR3 is 16 amino acids. The germline CDR1 and CDR2 sequences are MNHNS and SASEGT. The V gene lost 0 bases and the J gene lost 4 bases, with 12 bases spanning the gap. The specimen sequenced was peripheral blood. This clonotype originated in a man in his 70s with active COVID-19. V usage is TRBV6-1 and J usage is TRBJ2-2; D unresolved. The CDR3, as DNA: TGTGCCAGCAGTGAAGCTTCCCTAGGTGTCACCGGGGAGCTGTTTTTT. Translated: CASSEASLGVTGELFF.